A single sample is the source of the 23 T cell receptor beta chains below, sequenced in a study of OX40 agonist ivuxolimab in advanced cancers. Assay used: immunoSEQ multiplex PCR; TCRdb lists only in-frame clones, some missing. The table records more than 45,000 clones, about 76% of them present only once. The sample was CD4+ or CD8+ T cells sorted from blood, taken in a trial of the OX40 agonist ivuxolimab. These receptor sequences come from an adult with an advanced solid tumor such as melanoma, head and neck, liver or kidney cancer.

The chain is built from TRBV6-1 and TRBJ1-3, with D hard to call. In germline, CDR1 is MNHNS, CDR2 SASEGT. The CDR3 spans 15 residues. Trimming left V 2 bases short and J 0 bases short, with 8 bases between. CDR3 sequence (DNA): TGTGCCAGCAGTGAATCCCCCGTCTCTGGAAACACCATATATTTT. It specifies CASSESPVSGNTIYF.

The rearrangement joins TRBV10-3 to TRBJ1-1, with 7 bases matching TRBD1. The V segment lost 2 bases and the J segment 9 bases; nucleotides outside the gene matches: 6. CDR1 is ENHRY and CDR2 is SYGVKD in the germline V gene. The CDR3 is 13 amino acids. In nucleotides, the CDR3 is TGTGCCATCAGTGAGGAAGGGGGCTCTAAAGCTTTCTTT. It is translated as CAISEEGGSKAFF.

CDR3 DNA sequence: TGTGCCAGCAGCCAAGAAGCCTCAGCGTACACTGAAGCTTTCTTT. It yields the protein CASSQEASAYTEAFF. The chain recombines TRBV4-2 with TRBJ1-1, with no clear D. The V gene lost 0 bases and the J gene lost 3 bases, with 11 bases spanning the gap. This CDR3 is 15 amino acids long. CDR1 and CDR2 (germline): LGHNA, YNFKEQ.

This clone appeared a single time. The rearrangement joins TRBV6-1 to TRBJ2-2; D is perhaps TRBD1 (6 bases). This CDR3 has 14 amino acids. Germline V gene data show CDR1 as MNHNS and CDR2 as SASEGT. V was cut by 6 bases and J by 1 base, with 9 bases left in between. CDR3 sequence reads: CASRWGRNTGELFF. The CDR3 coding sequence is TGTGCCAGCAGGTGGGGGCGGAACACCGGGGAGCTGTTTTTT.

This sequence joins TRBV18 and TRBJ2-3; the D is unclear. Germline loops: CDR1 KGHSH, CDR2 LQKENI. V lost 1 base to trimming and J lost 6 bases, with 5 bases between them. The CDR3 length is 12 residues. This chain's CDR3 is CASSPQRDTQYF. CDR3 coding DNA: TGTGCCAGCTCACCACAGAGGGATACGCAGTATTTT.

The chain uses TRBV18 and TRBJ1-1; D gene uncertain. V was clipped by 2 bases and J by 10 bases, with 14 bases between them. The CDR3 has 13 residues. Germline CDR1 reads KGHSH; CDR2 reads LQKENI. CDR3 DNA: TGTGCCAGCTCACCATCCAGTCAAATGGGAGCTTTCTTT. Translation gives CASSPSSQMGAFF.

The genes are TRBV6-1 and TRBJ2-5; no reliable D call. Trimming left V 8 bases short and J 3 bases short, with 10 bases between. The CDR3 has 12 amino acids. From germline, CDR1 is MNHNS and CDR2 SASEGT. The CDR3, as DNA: TGTGCCAGCTCGGAGAATGAAGAGACCCAGTACTTC. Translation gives CASSENEETQYF.

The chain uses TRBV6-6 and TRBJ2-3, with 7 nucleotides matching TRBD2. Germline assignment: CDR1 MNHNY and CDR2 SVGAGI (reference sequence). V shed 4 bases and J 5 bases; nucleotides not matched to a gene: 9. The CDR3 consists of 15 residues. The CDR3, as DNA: TGTGCCAGCAGTTCCCGGGGAGGGTCCAGAGATACGCAGTATTTT. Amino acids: CASSSRGGSRDTQYF.

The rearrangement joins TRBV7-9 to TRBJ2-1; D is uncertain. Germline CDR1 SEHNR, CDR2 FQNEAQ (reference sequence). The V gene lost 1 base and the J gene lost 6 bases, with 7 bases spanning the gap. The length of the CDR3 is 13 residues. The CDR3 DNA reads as TGTGCCAGCAGCTTAGATTATTTCAATGAGCAGTTCTTC. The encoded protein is CASSLDYFNEQFF.

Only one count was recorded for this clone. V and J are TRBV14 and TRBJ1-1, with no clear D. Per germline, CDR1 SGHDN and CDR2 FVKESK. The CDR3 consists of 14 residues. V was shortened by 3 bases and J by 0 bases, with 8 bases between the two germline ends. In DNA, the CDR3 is TGTGCCAGCAGCCACCTGATCCTGAACACTGAAGCTTTCTTT. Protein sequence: CASSHLILNTEAFF.

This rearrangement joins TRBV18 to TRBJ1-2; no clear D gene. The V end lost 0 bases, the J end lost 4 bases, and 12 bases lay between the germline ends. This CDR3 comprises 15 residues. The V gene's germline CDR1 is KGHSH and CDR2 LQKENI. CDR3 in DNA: TGTGCCAGCTCACCACCGTCTCTTACCGGCTATGGCTACACCTTC. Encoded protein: CASSPPSLTGYGYTF.

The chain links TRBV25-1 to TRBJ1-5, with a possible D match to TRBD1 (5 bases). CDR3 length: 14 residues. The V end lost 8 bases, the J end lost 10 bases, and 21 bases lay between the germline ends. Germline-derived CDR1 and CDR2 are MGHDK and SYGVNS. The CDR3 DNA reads TGTGCCAGCGCCACCACCGGGACCTCGTTTCCCCAGCATTTT. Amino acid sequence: CASATTGTSFPQHF.

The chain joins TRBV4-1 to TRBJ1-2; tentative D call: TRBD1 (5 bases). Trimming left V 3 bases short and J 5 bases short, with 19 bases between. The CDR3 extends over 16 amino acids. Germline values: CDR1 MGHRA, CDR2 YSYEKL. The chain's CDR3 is CASSQIAVGVLYGYTF. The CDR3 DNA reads TGCGCCAGCAGCCAGATTGCCGTAGGGGTTCTTTATGGCTACACCTTC.

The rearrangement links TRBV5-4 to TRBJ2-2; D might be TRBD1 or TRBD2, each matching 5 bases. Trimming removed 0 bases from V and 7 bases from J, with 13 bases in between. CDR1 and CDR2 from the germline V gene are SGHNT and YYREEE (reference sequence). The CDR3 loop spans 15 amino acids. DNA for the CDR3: TGTGCCAGCAGCTTGGTAGGGGAGTTGGACGGGGAGCTGTTTTTT. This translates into CASSLVGELDGELFF.

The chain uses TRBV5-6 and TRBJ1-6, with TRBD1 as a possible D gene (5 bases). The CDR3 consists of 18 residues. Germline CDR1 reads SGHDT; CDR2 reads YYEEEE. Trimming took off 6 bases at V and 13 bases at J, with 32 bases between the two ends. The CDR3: CASMDTAKLGRSHTPLHF. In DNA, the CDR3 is TGTGCCAGCATGGACACCGCCAAGTTGGGCCGCTCCCATACGCCCCTCCACTTT.

The CDR3, as DNA: TGTGCCAGCAGCTTAGCCAGGGGAGGCTACAATGAGCAGTTCTTC. Residues: CASSLARGGYNEQFF. V is TRBV7-8 and J is TRBJ2-1; the D call may be TRBD1 or TRBD2 (6 bases each). CDR3 length equals 15 residues. The ends were cut back, 0 bases at V and 3 bases at J, with 9 bases in the middle. In germline, CDR1 is SGHVS, CDR2 FQNEAQ.

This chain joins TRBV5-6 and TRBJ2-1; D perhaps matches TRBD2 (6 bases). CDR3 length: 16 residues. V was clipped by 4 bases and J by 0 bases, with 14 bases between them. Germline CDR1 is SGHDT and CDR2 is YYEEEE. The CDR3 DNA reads TGTGCCAGCAGCAGACCAGGGCGGGACTCCTACAATGAGCAGTTCTTC. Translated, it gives CASSRPGRDSYNEQFF.

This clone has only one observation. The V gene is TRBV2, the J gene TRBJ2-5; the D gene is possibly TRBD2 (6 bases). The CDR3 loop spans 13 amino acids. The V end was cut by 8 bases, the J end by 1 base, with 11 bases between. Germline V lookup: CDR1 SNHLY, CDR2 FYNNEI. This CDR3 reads CASVEGIQETQYF. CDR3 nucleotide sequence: TGTGCCAGCGTGGAGGGAATCCAAGAGACCCAGTACTTC.

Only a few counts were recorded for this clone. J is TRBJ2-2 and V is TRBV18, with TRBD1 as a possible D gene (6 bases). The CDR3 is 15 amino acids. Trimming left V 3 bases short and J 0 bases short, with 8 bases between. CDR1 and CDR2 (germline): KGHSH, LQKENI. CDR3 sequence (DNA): TGTGCCAGCTCACCGGACAGTACGAACACCGGGGAGCTGTTTTTT. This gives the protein CASSPDSTNTGELFF.

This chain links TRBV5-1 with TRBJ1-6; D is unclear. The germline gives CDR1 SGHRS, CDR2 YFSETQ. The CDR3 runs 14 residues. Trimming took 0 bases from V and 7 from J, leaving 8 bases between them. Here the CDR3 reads CASSLDQSNSPLHF. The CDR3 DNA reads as TGCGCCAGCAGCTTGGATCAATCCAATTCACCCCTCCACTTT.

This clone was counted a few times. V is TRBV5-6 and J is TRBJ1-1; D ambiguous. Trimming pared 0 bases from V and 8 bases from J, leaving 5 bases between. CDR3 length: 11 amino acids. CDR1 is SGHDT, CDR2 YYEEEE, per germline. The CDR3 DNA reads TGTGCCAGCAGCTTGGGGTTAGAAGCTTTCTTT. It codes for CASSLGLEAFF.

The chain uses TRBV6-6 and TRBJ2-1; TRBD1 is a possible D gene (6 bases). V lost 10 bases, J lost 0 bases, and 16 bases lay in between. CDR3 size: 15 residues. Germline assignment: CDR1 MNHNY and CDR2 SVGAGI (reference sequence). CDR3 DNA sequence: TGTGCCACTGCTCGACAGGCGAACTCCTACAATGAGCAGTTCTTC. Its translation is CATARQANSYNEQFF.

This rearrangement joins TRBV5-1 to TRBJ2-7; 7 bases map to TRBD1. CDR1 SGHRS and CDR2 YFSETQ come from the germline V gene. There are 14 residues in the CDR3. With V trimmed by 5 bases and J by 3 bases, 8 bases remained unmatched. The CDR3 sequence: CASRVGTDNYEQYF. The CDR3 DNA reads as TGCGCCAGCAGGGTGGGGACAGATAACTACGAGCAGTACTTC.